This T cell receptor (beta chain) was captured in a study of neurological immune-mediated disorders (dated by TCRdb to the late 2010s). With regard to the full study: Using UMI-based sequencing, the study compared peripheral blood TCR-beta repertoires from patients with HTLV-I-associated myelopathy (HAM/TSP), patients with multiple sclerosis, and healthy controls. The roughly 100 TCR-beta libraries covered PBMC samples along with longitudinal samples, technical triplicates, and paired sorted CD4+ and CD8+ T-cell subsets. The cohort comprised around 70 subjects: 15 or so HAM/TSP patients, 35 or so multiple sclerosis patients and 20 or so healthy controls. Overall results and qualifications from the work: The highest TCR clonal expansion was observed in HAM/TSP patients, whereas the lowest was observed in MS patients, even when compared with healthy controls. Expanded clones from different subjects shared no identical CDR3 amino acid sequences, which suggests that TCR-beta repertoires were private in all groups.

In its sample, this clonotype was seen many times. The specificity of this receptor is unknown. No clone much larger than this one lies a single base away; base qualities are absent. cDNA was synthesized by template-switch 5'RACE using a primer with a 10-nucleotide random unique molecular identifier that tagged each TCR transcript. Over 190 million TCR-beta sequences, covering 15-18 subjects, were produced in each sequencing run. Total RNA was extracted with the RNeasy kit. The KAPA Real-time Library Amplification kit was used to amplify TCR-beta VDJ regions with primers for the TCR constant region and the 5'RACE anchor. A first PCR added sample indexes and Illumina adaptors, and a second PCR then raised library yield. After Ampure bead purification, the TCR product of roughly 650 bp was size-selected on a 2% E-gel SizeSelection system. Library quality was checked on a Bioanalyzer, concentration was measured with Qubit, and libraries were quantified with the Kapa Library Quantification kit before pooling. An Illumina HiSeq 2500 sequenced the libraries paired-end 2 x 150 bp. To increase sequence diversity, about 23-30% phiX was spiked into each library pool. On the authors' methods: Quality-filtered reads were processed with the UMI-based MiGEC pipeline, and over 75% of raw TCR sequences were removed by the MiGEC pipeline during error correction. VDJ genes were aligned to IMGT germline references, and clonotypes were defined by unique CDR3 amino acid sequence plus V-J genes. Clonal expansion, Shannon diversity and CDR3 relatedness were evaluated with VDJtools (CalcPairwiseDistances, ClusterSamples), while phylogenetic trees were built in CLCbio workbench. A clone was classed as expanded if it had 8 or more unique UMIs, a cutoff based on coefficient-of-variation modelling across technical triplicates. The raw public reads went through TCRdb reprocessing: fastp at Q25, MiXCR clone calling, in-frame beta chains kept. Identical CDR3 protein sequences are pooled into one entry, listed with their most common genes and DNA. The V and J calls come from TCRdb's annotation, not from the publication. Counted in this sample were about 38,000 distinct CDR3 sequences; around a tenth of them appeared once. Clones ranked in the top ten supply approximately 4.1% of the sample.

Sorted-subset TCR libraries were prepared from around 1 million sorted CD4+ or CD8+ T cells. Peripheral blood was subjected to Ficoll-Hypaque density gradient centrifugation to isolate PBMCs, which were then cryopreserved in liquid nitrogen. The study also sequenced paired sorted CD4+ and CD8+ subsets from healthy controls, HAM/TSP patients and MS patients. The germline V gene sets CDR1 to ENHRY and CDR2 to SYGVKD. Counted from cysteine to phenylalanine, this CDR3 has 13 amino acids. CDR3 DNA only is kept here, 39 bases in frame from base 1. V and J lose 6 bases and 7 bases, and a span of 10 bases separates them.

In this chain, TRBV10-3 is recombined with TRBJ1-6; the D gene cannot be resolved reliably. This TCR was recovered from a woman aged 25 to 45 with HTLV-1-associated myelopathy (HAM/TSP). The sample taken for sequencing was CD4+ T cells from blood. The CDR3 has the sequence CAIRGIENSPLHF. The DNA sequence is TGTGCCATCAGAGGCATCGAGAATTCACCCCTCCACTTT.